This TCR beta chain was sequenced during a study of blood T cell repertoires in COVID-19. Overall study: Donors in the United States, Italy and Spain gave samples during acute or convalescent COVID-19.

Produced via immunoSEQ multiplex PCR; TCRdb's table is partial and in-frame only. The sample carries about 34,000 clones, 75% to 80% recorded once. This receptor was taken from a human donor in a cohort sampled during active COVID-19. Sequencing was done on a sample of peripheral blood.

CDR3 sequence (DNA): TGCGCCAGCAGCTTGGATGGGCAGGGGGCACAGCCCCAGCATTTT. Translating it yields CASSLDGQGAQPQHF. The genes are TRBV5-1 and TRBJ1-5; 8 bases align to TRBD1. Germline-derived CDR1 and CDR2 are SGHRS and YFSETQ. The junction had 6 bases not matched to a gene; V was cut back by 0 bases and J by 7 bases. This CDR3 has 15 amino acids.